The T cell receptor (beta chain) under discussion was sequenced for a study of blood T cell repertoires in COVID-19. The wider study: COVID-19 samples from acute and convalescent phases originated in the United States, Italy and Spain.

V shed 6 bases, J shed 1 base, and the junction held 7 bases outside the gene matches. The CDR3 has 16 residues. Germline V gene sequence: CDR1 MNHEY, CDR2 SMNVEV (reference sequence). As processed by the authors: Estimation of nucleated cell counts was performed using reference gene primer amplification. Clones were read by immunoSEQ multiplex PCR, and TCRdb kept only the in-frame ones, dropping some. V and J calls and clone size follow that table, whereas D and trimming were derived from the DNA. The sample yields over 200,000 clones, approximately 87% seen once. Material for sequencing was PBMCs or T cells enriched from blood (not recorded which). J is TRBJ2-5 and V is TRBV27, with 11 bases identical to TRBD2. This TCR derives from a woman in her fifties or sixties in a cohort exposed to, infected with or recovered from COVID-19 (not recorded which). In DNA, the CDR3 is TGTGCCAGCAGCAGCCGACTAGCGGGGTTCCAAGAGACCCAGTACTTC. Translating gives CASSSRLAGFQETQYF.